The source of this T cell receptor (beta chain) is a study of blood T cell repertoires in COVID-19. Study background: Specimens from acute and convalescent COVID-19 originated in the United States, Italy and Spain. The cDNA or gDNA used as material had been derived from T cells, B-cell-depleted T cells, or PBMCs.

The CDR3 spans 11 residues. Under the authors' procedure: Estimated nucleated cell counts came from reference gene primer amplification. The repertoire was sequenced with immunoSEQ multiplex PCR; TCRdb's copy has only in-frame clones and lacks some. V and J calls plus clone size are reproduced from that table; the DNA served to infer D and trimming. This table has some 54,000 clones, roughly 86% appearing once. What was sequenced was peripheral blood. This chain connects TRBV21-1 to TRBJ1-2. TRBV21-1 is flagged as a pseudogene. This receptor was taken from an elderly man with active or convalescent COVID-19. The CDR3 region is CASSERDGYTF. The CDR3 nucleotides are TGTGCCAGCAGCGAACGGGATGGCTACACCTTC.